The subject of this entry is one TCR beta chain. Its antigen is as yet unknown. The CDR3 runs 17 residues. CDR1 is MDHEN and CDR2 is SYDVKM in the germline V gene. V trimming: 4 bases; J trimming: 6 bases; junction bases outside the gene matches: 13. The sample is drawn from a study of shared clonotypes between healthy human individuals. Naive CD8 cells comprised CD45RO-negative, CCR7-positively selected cells, excluding terminally differentiated effector memory CD45RA+ cells. The authors loaded about 200 ng DNA, around 32,000 T cell genomes, into sorted-subset replicate PCRs. Some clones are missing from TCRdb's copy, which holds only in-frame ones; the method was immunoSEQ multiplex PCR. Here the sample spans 1.5 million to 2.5 million clones, 85% to 95% being singletons. Study-wide findings and caveats: How much donors shared clonotypes was expected to be affected by sequencing depth. Larger richness was generally estimated for naive than memory subsets. Clonotypes which were not shared had lower generation probabilities than clonotypes that all four donors shared.

Source material: naive CD8+ T cells sorted from blood. The V call is TRBV28, the J call TRBJ1-5, with 9 positions matching TRBD1. This clonotype was sampled from a man aged 18 to 29 in good health. The CDR3 DNA reads as TGTGCCAGCAGTTCCGGGACAGGGATTCTCTCAGGTCAGCCCCAGCATTTT. Translated, it gives CASSSGTGILSGQPQHF.